What follows are 20 T cell receptor beta chains derived from one specimen sequenced in a study of blood T cell repertoires in COVID-19. The method was immunoSEQ multiplex PCR; TCRdb's version includes in-frame clones alone and lacks a portion of them. The sample holds 150,000 to 200,000 clones, 87% seen once. Sequencing was performed on peripheral blood. Receptors were obtained from an older woman with COVID-19, enrolled during active disease.

The gene calls are TRBV29-1 and TRBJ2-1; TRBD2 aligns across 7 bases. Germline V gene data show CDR1 as SQVTM and CDR2 as ANQGSEA. V lost 3 bases to trimming and J lost 5 bases; unmatched junction nucleotides: 10. CDR3 length equals 15 residues. The CDR3 DNA follows: TGCAGCGTTGAGGGGGAGGGACTTAAACACAATGAGCAGTTCTTC. Translated, it gives CSVEGEGLKHNEQFF.

V and J are TRBV12-5 and TRBJ2-3; 7 bases agree with TRBD2. The trim removed 7 bases at V and 2 bases at J, leaving 12 bases unmatched. CDR3 size: 16 residues. Germline V gene data show CDR1 as LGHNT and CDR2 as FRNRAP. The chain's CDR3 is CASVQGGSHHTDTQYF. Written as DNA, the CDR3 is TGTGCTAGTGTTCAGGGAGGGTCACACCACACAGATACGCAGTATTTT.

CDR3 residues: CASSITQGNTGELFF. CDR3 bases: TGTGCCAGCAGCATCACCCAGGGAAACACCGGGGAGCTGTTTTTT. The rearrangement joins TRBV7-2 to TRBJ2-2; possible D gene TRBD1, 5 bases. There are 15 residues in the CDR3. Looked up from germline, CDR1 is SGHTA and CDR2 is FQGNSA. Trimming cost V 5 bases and J 2 bases, with 12 bases left between them.

The chain joins TRBV29-1 to TRBJ2-3, with a weak D call TRBD2 (6 bases). V was trimmed by 7 bases and J by 0 bases, leaving 14 bases between them. Germline V lookup: CDR1 SQVTM, CDR2 ANQGSEA. This CDR3 is 14 amino acids long. The CDR3 nucleotides read TGCAGCGCCGGGGGAGCGGGCAGCACAGATACGCAGTATTTT. It is translated as CSAGGAGSTDTQYF.

The chain links TRBV10-3 to TRBJ2-3; 11 bases match TRBD2. The V gene's germline CDR1 is ENHRY and CDR2 SYGVKD. J lost 2 bases, V lost 6 bases, and 7 bases had no gene match. The CDR3 sequence is 16 residues long. CDR3 sequence reads: CAISLGTSGVTDTQYF. CDR3 sequence (DNA): TGTGCCATCAGCCTGGGGACTAGCGGAGTCACAGATACGCAGTATTTT.

The chain combines TRBV30 with TRBJ2-5, with TRBD1 identical over 8 bases. This CDR3 has 12 residues. CDR1 and CDR2 from the germline V gene are GTSNPN and SVGIG (reference sequence). V lost 3 bases and J lost 4; bases outside the gene matches: 1. The CDR3 is CAWRQGAETQYF. In DNA, the CDR3 is TGTGCCTGGAGGCAGGGGGCAGAGACCCAGTACTTC.

The rearrangement uses TRBV24-1 and TRBJ1-4; 10 positions match TRBD1. This CDR3 is built from 15 residues. V lost 3 bases to trimming and J lost 6 bases; unmatched junction nucleotides: 3. Germline V CDR1 and CDR2: KGHDR, SFDVKD. In DNA form, the CDR3 reads TGTGCCACCAGTGATCCGGGACAGGGGTATGAAAAACTGTTTTTT. This codes for CATSDPGQGYEKLFF.

This sequence joins TRBV5-6 and TRBJ1-6, with TRBD1 matching 9 bases. Trimming cost V 5 bases and J 10 bases; bases outside gene matches: 7. The CDR3 sequence is 14 residues long. The germline V gene encodes CDR1 SGHDT and CDR2 YYEEEE. DNA of the CDR3: TGTGCCAGCAGGCAAACAGGGGGCCGGTCACCCCTCCACTTT. The encoded protein is CASRQTGGRSPLHF.

The V call is TRBV10-1, the J call TRBJ2-5; 13 bases agree with TRBD2. The germline gives CDR1 WNHNN, CDR2 SYGVQD (reference sequence). This CDR3 contains 15 residues. J was trimmed by 3 bases and V by 4 bases; bases with no gene match: 2. The CDR3 is CASSAGTSGEETQYF. The CDR3 DNA is TGCGCCAGCAGTGCCGGGACTAGCGGGGAAGAGACCCAGTACTTC.

The chain links TRBV11-2 to TRBJ1-3; possible D gene TRBD1, 5 bases. This CDR3 region has 16 residues. From germline, CDR1 is SGHAT and CDR2 FQNNGV. The ends were cut back, 1 base at V and 4 bases at J, with 14 bases in the middle. DNA of the CDR3: TGTGCCAGCAGCTTAGTTGCCAGGGTGCAAGGAAACACCATATATTTT. Translated: CASSLVARVQGNTIYF.

Here the CDR3 reads CASRLGQGGYGYTF. In DNA, the CDR3 is TGTGCCAGTCGCCTGGGACAGGGAGGCTATGGCTACACCTTC. The genes are TRBV19 and TRBJ1-2, with TRBD1 matching over 9 bases. The germline CDR1 and CDR2 sequences are LNHDA and SQIVND (reference sequence). V shed 8 bases and J 4 bases; nucleotides not matched to a gene: 8. The CDR3 consists of 14 residues. The full variable domain, rest sourced from reference TRBV19 and TRBJ1-2, is DGGITQSPKYLFRKEGQNVTLSCEQNLNHDAMYWYRQDPGQGLRLIYYSQIVNDFQKGDIAEGYSVSREKKESFPLTVTSAQKNPTAFYLCASRLGQGGYGYTFGSGTRLTVV.

The chain couples TRBV5-1 to TRBJ2-5, with 10 positions matching TRBD2. Per the germline V gene, CDR1 is SGHRS and CDR2 is YFSETQ. This CDR3 is built from 17 residues. J was trimmed by 5 bases and V by 2 bases; bases with no gene match: 12. The CDR3 region is CASSLGSGGAHRETQYF. CDR3 DNA: TGCGCCAGCAGCTTAGGGAGCGGGGGGGCCCACCGGGAGACCCAGTACTTC.

This clone was counted a single time. V usage is TRBV19 and J usage is TRBJ1-3; possible D gene TRBD1, 5 bases. Germline loops: CDR1 LNHDA, CDR2 SQIVND (reference sequence). Deletions cut 3 bases from V and 2 bases from J, with 17 bases between. The CDR3 is 17 amino acids. The CDR3 sequence: CASSIGPGRHPGNTIYF. CDR3 bases: TGTGCCAGTAGTATTGGGCCAGGGAGGCATCCTGGAAACACCATATATTTT. Together with reference TRBV19 and TRBJ1-3, the CDR3 gives the full variable domain: DGGITQSPKYLFRKEGQNVTLSCEQNLNHDAMYWYRQDPGQGLRLIYYSQIVNDFQKGDIAEGYSVSREKKESFPLTVTSAQKNPTAFYLCASSIGPGRHPGNTIYFGEGSWLTVV.

The chain couples TRBV5-1 to TRBJ1-4; 7 bases map to TRBD1. CDR3 length: 13 residues. Looked up from germline, CDR1 is SGHRS and CDR2 is YFSETQ. V trimming: 5 bases; J trimming: 4 bases; junction bases outside the gene matches: 2. The CDR3 nucleotides read TGCGCCAGCAGGACAGGGAATAATGAAAAACTGTTTTTT. Translating gives CASRTGNNEKLFF.

This clone was seen only once. The V call is TRBV18, the J call TRBJ1-5, with 7 nucleotides matching TRBD1. CDR3 size: 15 residues. Looked up from germline, CDR1 is KGHSH and CDR2 is LQKENI. Trimming removed 5 bases from V and 4 bases from J; junction bases left unmatched: 8. CDR3 DNA: TGTGCCAGCTCAAACCGGGCAGGGGGGAATCAGCCCCAGCATTTT. This encodes CASSNRAGGNQPQHF.

The chain combines TRBV7-6 with TRBJ1-1, with TRBD1 as a possible D gene (6 bases). The CDR3 sequence is 16 residues long. Germline assignment: CDR1 SGHVS and CDR2 FNYEAQ. V gave up 5 bases and J gave up 1 base, with 17 bases separating them. In DNA form, the CDR3 reads TGTGCCAGCAGCCATACCCAGGCGGGGGCGAACACTGAAGCTTTCTTT. Its translation is CASSHTQAGANTEAFF.

The chain recombines TRBV12-3 or TRBV12-4 with TRBJ1-2; 7 bases are a match to TRBD1. The CDR3 is made up of 13 amino acids. V lost 6 bases and J lost 4; bases outside the gene matches: 5. Here the CDR3 DNA reads TGTGCCAGCAGCTCTACAGGGGTCTATGGCTACACCTTC. Translating it yields CASSSTGVYGYTF.

CDR3 residues: CASSLDRGTGAAMGEKLFF. The CDR3 bases are TGTGCCAGCAGCTTAGATCGGGGGACAGGGGCCGCGATGGGTGAAAAACTGTTTTTT. The chain employs TRBV11-2 and TRBJ1-4; TRBD1 aligns across 10 bases. Looked up from germline, CDR1 is SGHAT and CDR2 is FQNNGV. CDR3 length: 19 residues. The trim removed 0 bases at V and 7 bases at J, leaving 14 bases unmatched.

The chain has TRBV19 and TRBJ2-7, with TRBD1 identical over 7 bases. The germline CDR1 and CDR2 sequences are LNHDA and SQIVND (reference sequence). This CDR3 has 18 residues. With V trimmed by 3 bases and J by 0 bases, 14 bases remained unmatched. The CDR3 reads CASSIDGDRAPSSYEQYF. The CDR3 nucleotides read TGTGCCAGTAGTATCGATGGAGACAGGGCCCCATCCTCCTACGAGCAGTACTTC.

V usage is TRBV9 and J usage is TRBJ2-1, with 7 bases lining up with TRBD2. This CDR3 spans 15 amino acids. The trim removed 3 bases at V and 4 bases at J, leaving 7 bases unmatched. Germline CDR1 and CDR2: SGDLS and YYNGEE. The CDR3 loop is CASSGRASGYNEQFF. The CDR3 region has the DNA TGTGCCAGCAGCGGGAGGGCTAGCGGATACAATGAGCAGTTCTTC.